Presented here are 18 T cell receptor beta chains from one specimen sequenced in a study of T-cell memory formation after mild COVID-19. MiXCR, run by TCRdb on the 5' RACE reads, gives a single entry per CDR3 protein. The data contain around 370,000 distinct CDR3 sequences, around 21% of them singletons. Material: PBMCs or a T cell subset sorted from them (not recorded which). All receptors come from an adult woman who had mild COVID-19 (a few samples of this study predate the infection). Cell type and time point are not known.

V and J are TRBV4-1 and TRBJ2-7; D perhaps matches TRBD1 (5 bases). The CDR3 totals 14 residues. Trimming took off 1 base at V and 4 bases at J, with 11 bases between the two ends. CDR1 and CDR2 (germline): MGHRA, YSYEKL. The CDR3 DNA is TGCGCCAGCAGCCAAGCGACAGCCGAGTACGAGCAGTACTTC. It encodes CASSQATAEYEQYF.

The chain carries TRBV7-2 and TRBJ2-7; 9 nucleotides align to TRBD1. This CDR3 is 15 amino acids long. V trimming: 5 bases; J trimming: 2 bases; junction bases outside the gene matches: 7. Germline V CDR1 and CDR2: SGHTA, FQGNSA. CDR3 region: CASSRDRETPYEQYF. DNA of the CDR3: TGTGCCAGCAGCCGGGACAGGGAAACCCCCTACGAGCAGTACTTC.

This clonotype was recorded at least ten times. The V call is TRBV5-1, the J call TRBJ2-7; 16 bases align to TRBD2. J was trimmed by 4 bases and V by 4 bases; bases with no gene match: 5. The CDR3 loop spans 16 amino acids. Germline values: CDR1 SGHRS, CDR2 YFSETQ. The CDR3: CASSGGLAGGPYEQYF. DNA of the CDR3: TGCGCCAGCAGCGGGGGACTAGCGGGAGGGCCTTACGAGCAGTACTTC.

The chain combines TRBV20-1 with TRBJ1-2; 7 nucleotides align to TRBD1. This CDR3 has 12 residues. V gave up 6 bases and J gave up 0 bases; unmatched junction bases: 1. CDR1 is DFQATT and CDR2 is SNEGSKA in the germline V gene (reference sequence). CDR3 sequence reads: CSADRANYGYTF. CDR3 DNA sequence: TGCAGTGCCGACAGGGCTAACTATGGCTACACCTTC.

This chain joins TRBV6-6 and TRBJ1-1; D gene uncertain. This CDR3 is 13 amino acids long. V shed 7 bases and J shed 6 bases, with 15 bases lying between them. Germline CDR1 reads MNHNY; CDR2 reads SVGAGI (reference sequence). The CDR3 DNA is TGTGCCAGCAAAGTTTCGGGTCCGGCTGAAGCTTTCTTT. Residues: CASKVSGPAEAFF.

V is TRBV2 and J is TRBJ1-2; D unresolved. The CDR3 has 11 residues. The V end was cut by 10 bases, the J end by 4 bases, with 10 bases between. The germline V gene has CDR1 SNHLY and CDR2 FYNNEI. The CDR3 DNA is TGTGCCACCCGGCCGGGCTATGGCTACACCTTC. Translated, it gives CATRPGYGYTF.

V usage is TRBV29-1 and J usage is TRBJ2-1; TRBD1 is a possible D gene (6 bases). Germline lookup yields CDR1 SQVTM and CDR2 ANQGSEA. The CDR3 spans 14 residues. Trimming stripped 3 bases from V and 4 bases from J, with 13 bases between. The DNA for the CDR3 is TGCAGCGTTGAGGGAATGGACAGATACAATGAGCAGTTCTTC. Translating gives CSVEGMDRYNEQFF.

The chain carries TRBV6-1 and TRBJ1-2, with 7 bases aligning to TRBD1. J was trimmed by 6 bases and V by 4 bases; bases with no gene match: 11. In germline, CDR1 is MNHNS, CDR2 SASEGT. There are 15 residues in the CDR3. The CDR3 protein is CASSGRETGVHGYTF. DNA of the CDR3: TGTGCCAGCAGTGGGAGAGAAACAGGGGTCCATGGCTACACCTTC.

The rearrangement uses TRBV20-1 and TRBJ1-5; D ambiguous. There are 13 residues in the CDR3. Germline-derived CDR1 and CDR2 are DFQATT and SNEGSKA (reference sequence). V was pared by 5 bases and J by 3 bases, with 11 bases between. CDR3 DNA sequence: TGCAGTGCTCCCCCGGGCTCCAATCAGCCCCAGCATTTT. It specifies CSAPPGSNQPQHF.

This clonotype was found a few times. The V and J genes are TRBV7-8 and TRBJ2-7; a weak D match, TRBD2 (5 bases). Trimming took 4 bases from V and 1 from J, leaving 8 bases between them. The CDR3 extends over 13 amino acids. Germline loops: CDR1 SGHVS, CDR2 FQNEAQ. This chain's CDR3 is CASSYSDSYEQYF. In nucleotides, the CDR3 is TGTGCCAGCAGCTATAGCGATTCCTACGAGCAGTACTTC.

This clonotype was seen many times. In DNA form, the CDR3 reads TGTGCCAGCAGCTTAGATTTGGGGGATAGCAATCAGCCCCAGCATTTT. Amino acid sequence: CASSLDLGDSNQPQHF. The genes are TRBV7-9 and TRBJ1-5; D possibly corresponds to TRBD1 (5 bases). The CDR3 extends over 16 amino acids. Germline V gives CDR1 SEHNR, CDR2 FQNEAQ (reference sequence). Deletions cut 1 base from V and 0 bases from J, with 10 bases between.

This clonotype has more than one count but fewer than ten. The chain has TRBV4-3 and TRBJ2-2; either TRBD1 or TRBD2 may supply D (5 bases each). The CDR3 consists of 15 residues. Germline values: CDR1 LGHNA, CDR2 YSLEER. The V end was cut by 2 bases, the J end by 7 bases, with 14 bases between. The CDR3 sequence is CASSQYSRAGGELFF. The CDR3 region has the DNA TGCGCCAGCAGCCAATACAGCAGGGCGGGCGGGGAGCTGTTTTTT.

As for this clonotype: At one boundary the junction diverges from the germline segment, which might be a read error. V is TRBV7-9 and J is TRBJ1-4; no clear D gene. Germline lookup yields CDR1 SEHNR and CDR2 FQNEAQ (reference sequence). There are 12 residues in the CDR3. CDR3 in amino acids: CASSLHKDGPEF. The CDR3 DNA sequence: TGTGCCAGCAGCTTACACAAGGACGGTCCCGAGTTT.

The chain uses TRBV5-4 and TRBJ2-5; 7 nucleotides line up with TRBD1. This CDR3 comprises 15 residues. Looked up from germline, CDR1 is SGHNT and CDR2 is YYREEE (reference sequence). V was clipped by 2 bases and J by 4 bases; unmatched bases: 8. The CDR3 DNA is TGTGCCAGCAGCTTTCAGGACAGGTTGACAGAGACCCAGTACTTC. Protein product: CASSFQDRLTETQYF.

This clonotype was detected once. The chain employs TRBV4-2 and TRBJ1-2; D may be TRBD1 (5 bases). This CDR3 has 15 residues. The germline CDR1 and CDR2 sequences are LGHNA and YNFKEQ. V dropped 4 bases and J dropped 3 bases, with 15 bases sitting between them. The CDR3 region has the DNA TGTGCCAGCAGCCCAGATCCGGGGGGGGACTATGGCTACACCTTC. It codes for CASSPDPGGDYGYTF.

The chain couples TRBV6-1 to TRBJ2-3; TRBD2 aligns across 7 bases. The V segment lost 2 bases and the J segment 2 bases; nucleotides outside the gene matches: 7. CDR3 length equals 16 residues. Germline values: CDR1 MNHNS, CDR2 SASEGT. CDR3 loop: CASSERSGANTDTQYF. In nucleotides, the CDR3 is TGTGCCAGCAGTGAAAGGAGCGGGGCAAACACAGATACGCAGTATTTT.

The CDR3 protein is CASSQSGGAFYEQYF. The CDR3 DNA reads TGTGCCAGCAGTCAAAGCGGGGGGGCCTTCTACGAGCAGTACTTC. V gene TRBV12-3 or TRBV12-4 combines with J gene TRBJ2-7; TRBD2 aligns across 10 bases. The trim removed 5 bases at V and 3 bases at J, leaving 7 bases unmatched. This CDR3 is built from 15 residues.

V gene TRBV11-3 combines with J gene TRBJ2-1; 11 bases fit TRBD2. The CDR3 length is 17 residues. Unmatched junction bases numbered 9, after V lost 5 bases and J lost 3 bases. CDR1 is SGHNT, CDR2 YENEEA, per germline. CDR3 DNA: TGTGCCAGCAGCCCCGTGCCCGGGACTAGCGGCTACAATGAGCAGTTCTTC. It is translated as CASSPVPGTSGYNEQFF.